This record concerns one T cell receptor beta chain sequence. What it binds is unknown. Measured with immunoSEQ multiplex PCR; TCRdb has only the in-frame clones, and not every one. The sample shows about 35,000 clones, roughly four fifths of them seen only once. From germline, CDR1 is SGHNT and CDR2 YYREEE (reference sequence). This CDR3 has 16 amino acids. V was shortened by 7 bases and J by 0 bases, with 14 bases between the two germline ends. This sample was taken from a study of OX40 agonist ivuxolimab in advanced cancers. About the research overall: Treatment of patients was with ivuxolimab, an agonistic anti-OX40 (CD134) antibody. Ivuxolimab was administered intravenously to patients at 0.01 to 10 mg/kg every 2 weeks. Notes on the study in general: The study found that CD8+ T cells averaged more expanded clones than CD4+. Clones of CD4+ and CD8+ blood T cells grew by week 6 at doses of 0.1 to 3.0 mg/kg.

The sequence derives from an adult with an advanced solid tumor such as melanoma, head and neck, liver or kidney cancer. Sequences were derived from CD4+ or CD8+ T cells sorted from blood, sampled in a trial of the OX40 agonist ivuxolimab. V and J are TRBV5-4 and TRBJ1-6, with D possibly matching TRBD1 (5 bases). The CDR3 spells CASGTAVGSYNSPLHF. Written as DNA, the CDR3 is TGTGCCAGCGGGACGGCGGTCGGCTCCTATAATTCACCCCTCCACTTT.